The 8 T cell receptor beta chains listed next were all sequenced from one sample in a study of blood T cell repertoires in COVID-19. Measured with immunoSEQ multiplex PCR; TCRdb has only the in-frame clones, and not every one. This sample has tens of thousands of clones, with less than 90% found just once. The sample comprised peripheral blood. These receptors all come from an older woman with acute or convalescent COVID-19.

In this sample, this clone turned up once. This sequence joins TRBV11-3 and TRBJ2-1, with 11 bases identical to TRBD2. V was clipped by 4 bases and J by 5 bases; unmatched bases: 13. CDR3 size: 18 residues. Germline CDR1 SGHNT, CDR2 YENEEA. The CDR3 here is CASSYSGTSGSRHNEQFF. The CDR3 DNA reads TGTGCCAGCAGCTACTCTGGCACTAGCGGGAGCCGGCACAATGAGCAGTTCTTC.

The chain links TRBV5-4 to TRBJ2-1; 8 bases match TRBD2. The germline V gene encodes CDR1 SGHNT and CDR2 YYREEE (reference sequence). This CDR3 region has 14 residues. With V trimmed by 4 bases and J by 9 bases, 9 bases remained unmatched. The CDR3 DNA reads TGTGCCAGCAGCGAAGGAGGACTAGCCACTGAGCAGTTCTTC. Amino acids: CASSEGGLATEQFF.

This rearrangement joins TRBV7-8 to TRBJ1-1, with TRBD1 matching over 8 bases. The ends lost 3 bases at V and 2 bases at J; junction bases unmatched: 8. CDR1 SGHVS and CDR2 FQNEAQ come from the germline V gene. The length of the CDR3 is 16 residues. The CDR3 nucleotides are TGTGCCAGCAGCTTCTCGGGACAGGTCAGAAACACTGAAGCTTTCTTT. Translation: CASSFSGQVRNTEAFF.

This clone was observed a few times. This rearrangement joins TRBV28 to TRBJ1-2; D might be TRBD1 (5 bases). This CDR3 region has 14 residues. V lost 3 bases to trimming and J lost 4 bases, with 12 bases between them. The germline CDR1 and CDR2 sequences are MDHEN and SYDVKM. The CDR3 sequence is CASSLIDRPYGYTF. For the CDR3, the DNA is TGTGCCAGCAGTTTGATCGACAGACCCTATGGCTACACCTTC.

V and J are TRBV3-1 (or the pseudogene TRBV3-2) and TRBJ2-5, with 12 bases lining up with TRBD2. The CDR3 has 16 amino acids. The germline V gene encodes CDR1 LGHDT and CDR2 YNNKEL (reference sequence). J was trimmed by 6 bases and V by 1 base; bases with no gene match: 6. CDR3 protein: CASSQGASGGAKTQYF. The CDR3 DNA reads TGTGCCAGCAGCCAAGGGGCTAGCGGGGGGGCGAAGACCCAGTACTTC.

This clone was seen only once. The V and J genes are TRBV19 and TRBJ2-5; 7 bases are a match to TRBD1. Germline values: CDR1 LNHDA, CDR2 SQIVND (reference sequence). This CDR3 is 16 amino acids long. V gave up 1 base and J gave up 5 bases; unmatched junction bases: 10. The CDR3 coding sequence is TGTGCCAGTAGTATAGTCGAGACAGGGTCGAGGGAGACCCAGTACTTC. This translates into CASSIVETGSRETQYF.

This clone was counted once. V gene TRBV5-1 combines with J gene TRBJ1-2, with 8 positions matching TRBD1. Germline CDR1 SGHRS, CDR2 YFSETQ. The J segment lost 4 bases and the V segment lost 4 bases, leaving 6 bases of the junction unmatched. This CDR3 contains 14 residues. The CDR3 DNA reads TGCGCCAGCAGCCAAGGACAGGGCGGCTATGGCTACACCTTC. Amino acid sequence: CASSQGQGGYGYTF.

The chain couples TRBV18 to TRBJ1-1, with a possible D match to TRBD1 (5 bases). Germline V gene lookup returns CDR1 KGHSH and CDR2 LQKENI. Trimming pared 4 bases from V and 1 base from J, leaving 13 bases between. The CDR3 has 15 amino acids. CDR3 DNA: TGTGCCAGCTCACAACAAACAGGAAAGAACACTGAAGCTTTCTTT. This codes for CASSQQTGKNTEAFF. Full variable domain (remainder filled in from reference TRBV18 and TRBJ1-1): NAGVMQNPRHLVRRRGQEARLRCSPMKGHSHVYWYRQLPEEGLKFMVYLQKENIIDESGMPKERFSAEFPKEGPSILRIQQVVRGDSAAYFCASSQQTGKNTEAFFGQGTRLTVV.